This entry concerns a single TCR beta chain. No cognate antigen has been identified for it. Base qualities were left out, and no much larger clone turns up one base away. The CDR3, from cysteine to phenylalanine, totals 13 residues. Just the 39-base CDR3 DNA is kept, in frame starting at base 1. Via the germline V gene, CDR1 is MNHEY and CDR2 SVGAGI. V gives up 10 bases and J gives up 2 bases, and the segment between their germline ends measures 9 bases. Participants in the prospective study were enrolled through a virtual design, were aged roughly 18 to 95 years, and lived in 24 United States geographic areas. Cohort assignment in the prospective study relied on participant-reported clinical history from a screening survey and a study questionnaire. A participant counted as exposed if, within 2 weeks of entering the study, that participant had been in contact with someone who had a PCR-confirmed or clinician-diagnosed COVID-19 case. In the prospective study, mobile phlebotomists collected whole blood, serum and a nasopharyngeal or oropharyngeal swab from each participant. Participants in the prospective study had the option to provide additional blood draws and questionnaires over a roughly two-month period. Before DNA extraction, blood samples from the prospective study were shipped at room temperature or frozen.

This entry is derived from a study of blood T cell repertoires in COVID-19 (dated by TCRdb to about 2020). A note on the overall study: The collaborator samples originated in the United States, Italy and Spain and spanned the acute and convalescent phases of COVID-19. The prospective study material was composed of cDNA or gDNA derived from T cells, B-cell-depleted T cells, or PBMCs. Deeply sampled blood TCRbeta repertoires from subjects exposed to, actively infected with, or recovered from COVID-19 were included in the dataset. The repertoires were made available in a free public database intended to serve as a resource for research on the immune response to SARS-CoV-2. Samples were obtained from the ongoing ImmuneRACE study (first 160 participants) and from approximately 1,200 subjects provided by 6 global collaborators. Nearly every sample came with metadata listing a de-identified subject ID, COVID-19 status, age in years and sex. Where HLA class I and class II types were available, the types were taken from metadata supplied by the sample provider, not from assay-based typing.

Points the paper makes about the study in general: The amount of clinical and demographic metadata varied by source and participant and was provided uncurated.

The immunoSEQ Assay, a bias-controlled multiplex PCR, was used to amplify TCRbeta CDR3 regions from genomic DNA. Concerning the study's data processing: The number of nucleated cells in each sample was estimated by amplification of reference gene primers within the assay. To quantify the absolute abundance of each unique TCRbeta CDR3 rearrangement, sequence reads were collapsed and filtered. For each sample, productive Simpson clonality was calculated as the square root of Simpson's diversity index over productive rearrangements. What TCRdb holds here is the immuneACCESS table cut down to in-frame rearrangements. Part of the clones is not present; checked against another copy, under half of the missing clones reflect an unresolved V gene, and the others are unexplained. V and J calls plus clone size are reproduced from that table; the DNA served to infer D and trimming. For this sample the table gives approximately 200,000 clones, of which around 88% were detected only once. 4.5% to 5.5% of the sample comes from the top ten.

The sequencing input was PBMCs or T cells enriched from blood (not recorded which). The TCR comes from a woman in her thirties who had been exposed to COVID-19. The V and J genes are TRBV6-5 and TRBJ1-6; the D gene identity is not certain. The DNA reads as follows: TGTGCCACCGCTCGGGCCTATAATTCACCCCTCCACTTT. The encoded protein is CATARAYNSPLHF.